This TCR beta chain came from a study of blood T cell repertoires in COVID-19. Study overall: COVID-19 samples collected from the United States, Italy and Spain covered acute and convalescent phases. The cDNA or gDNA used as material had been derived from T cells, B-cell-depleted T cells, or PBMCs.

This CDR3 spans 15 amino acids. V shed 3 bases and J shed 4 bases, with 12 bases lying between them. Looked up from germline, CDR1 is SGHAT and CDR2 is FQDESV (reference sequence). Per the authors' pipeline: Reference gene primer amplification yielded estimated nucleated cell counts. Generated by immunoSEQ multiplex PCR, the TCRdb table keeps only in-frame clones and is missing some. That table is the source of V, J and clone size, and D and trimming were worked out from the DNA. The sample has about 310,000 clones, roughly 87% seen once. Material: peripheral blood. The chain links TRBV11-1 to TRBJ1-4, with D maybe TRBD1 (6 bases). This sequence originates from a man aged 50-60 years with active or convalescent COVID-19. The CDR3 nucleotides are TGTGCCAGCAGCTTCTCGACAGGATATAATGAAAAACTGTTTTTT. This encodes CASSFSTGYNEKLFF.